This TCR beta chain was recovered during a study of monozygotic twins with inflammatory bowel disease. Phlebotomy per donor yielded a single 2.5 ml blood sample. TCRalpha and TCRbeta cDNA went through two nested PCRs of roughly 15 and 9 cycles. TCRdb re-called the 5' RACE reads; every CDR3 protein appears as one record, without DNA. Seen in this sample are about 160,000 distinct CDR3 sequences; the ten most common clones hold 2% to 2.5%. General study results and limits: Fewer shared clonotypes with others were found in IBD patients than in healthy twins, especially with disease activity.

With respect to this clonotype: Its antigen is still unknown.

CDR1 and CDR2 (germline): SGHTA, FQGNSA. The CDR3 runs 14 residues. This chain links TRBV7-2 with TRBJ1-5. Input material: blood. The source of this sequence is a human donor with ulcerative colitis or Crohn's disease, or a healthy co-twin of an affected twin (not recorded which). CDR3 protein: CASSSSGGQGPQHF.